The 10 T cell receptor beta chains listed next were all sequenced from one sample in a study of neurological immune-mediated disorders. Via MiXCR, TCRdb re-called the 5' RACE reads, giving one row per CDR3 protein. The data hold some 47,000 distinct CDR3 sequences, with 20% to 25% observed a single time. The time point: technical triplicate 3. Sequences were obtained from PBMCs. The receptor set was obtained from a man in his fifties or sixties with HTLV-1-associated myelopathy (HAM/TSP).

CDR3: CASSHSRGPPSGNTIYF. The CDR3 region has the DNA TGTGCCAGCAGCCATTCAAGGGGGCCCCCCTCTGGAAACACCATATATTTT. The chain employs TRBV14 and TRBJ1-3; TRBD1 agrees at 7 bases. In germline, CDR1 is SGHDN, CDR2 FVKESK. This CDR3 comprises 17 residues. Losses at the gene ends were 3 bases for V and 0 bases for J; bases not matched to a gene: 8.

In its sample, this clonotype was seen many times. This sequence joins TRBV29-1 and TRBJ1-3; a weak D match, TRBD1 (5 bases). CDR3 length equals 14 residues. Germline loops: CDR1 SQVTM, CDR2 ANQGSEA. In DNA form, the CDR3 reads TGCAGTATTTTCGGGGGTCTTACTGGAAACACCATATATTTT. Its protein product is CSIFGGLTGNTIYF.

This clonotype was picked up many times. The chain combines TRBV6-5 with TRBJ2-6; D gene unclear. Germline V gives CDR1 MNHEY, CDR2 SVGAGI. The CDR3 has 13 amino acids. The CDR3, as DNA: TGTGCTTGTGCGGCCTCTGGGGCCAACGTCCTGACTTTC. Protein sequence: CACAASGANVLTF.

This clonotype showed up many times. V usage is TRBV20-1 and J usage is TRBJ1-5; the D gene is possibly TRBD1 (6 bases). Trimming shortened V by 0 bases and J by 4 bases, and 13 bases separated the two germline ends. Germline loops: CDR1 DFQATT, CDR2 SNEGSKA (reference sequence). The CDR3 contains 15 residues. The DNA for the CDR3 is TGCAGTGCTAGAGATTGGCAGGGGCAGAATCAGCCCCAGCATTTT. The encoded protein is CSARDWQGQNQPQHF.

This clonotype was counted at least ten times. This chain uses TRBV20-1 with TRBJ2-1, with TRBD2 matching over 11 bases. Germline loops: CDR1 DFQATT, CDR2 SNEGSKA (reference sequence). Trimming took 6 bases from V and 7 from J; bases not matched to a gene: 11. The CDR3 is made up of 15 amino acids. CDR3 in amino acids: CSAVPLAGVGNEQFF. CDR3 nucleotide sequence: TGCAGTGCGGTTCCACTAGCGGGAGTGGGGAATGAGCAGTTCTTC.

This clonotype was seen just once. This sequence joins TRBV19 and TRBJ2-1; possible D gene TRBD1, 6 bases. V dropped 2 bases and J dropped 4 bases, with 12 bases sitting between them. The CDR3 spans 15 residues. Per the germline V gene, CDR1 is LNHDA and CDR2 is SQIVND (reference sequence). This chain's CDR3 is CASSISAGDYNEQFF. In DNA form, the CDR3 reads TGTGCCAGTAGTATATCGGCAGGGGATTACAATGAGCAGTTCTTC. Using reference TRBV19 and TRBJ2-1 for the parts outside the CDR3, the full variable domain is DGGITQSPKYLFRKEGQNVTLSCEQNLNHDAMYWYRQDPGQGLRLIYYSQIVNDFQKGDIAEGYSVSREKKESFPLTVTSAQKNPTAFYLCASSISAGDYNEQFFGPGTRLTVL.

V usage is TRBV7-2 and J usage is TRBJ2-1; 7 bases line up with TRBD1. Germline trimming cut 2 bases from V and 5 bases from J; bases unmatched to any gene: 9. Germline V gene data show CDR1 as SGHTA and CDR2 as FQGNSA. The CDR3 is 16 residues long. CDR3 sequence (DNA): TGTGCCAGCAGCTTACAAGGGACAGCAAAGAACAATGAGCAGTTCTTC. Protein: CASSLQGTAKNNEQFF.

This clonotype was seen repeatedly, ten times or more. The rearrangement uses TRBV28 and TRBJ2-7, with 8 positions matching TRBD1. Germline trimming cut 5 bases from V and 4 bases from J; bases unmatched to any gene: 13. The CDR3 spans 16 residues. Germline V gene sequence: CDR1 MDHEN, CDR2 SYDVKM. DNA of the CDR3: TGTGCCAGCAGTGCACCCAGGGCAGGGGGCAGGTACGAGCAGTACTTC. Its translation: CASSAPRAGGRYEQYF.

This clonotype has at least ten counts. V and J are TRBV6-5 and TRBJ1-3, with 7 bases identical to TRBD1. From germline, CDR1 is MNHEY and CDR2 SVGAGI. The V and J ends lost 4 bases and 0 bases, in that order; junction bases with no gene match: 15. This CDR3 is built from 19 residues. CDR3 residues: CASSFTIPGQSYSGNTIYF. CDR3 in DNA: TGTGCCAGCAGTTTCACTATACCGGGACAGAGTTACTCTGGAAACACCATATATTTT.

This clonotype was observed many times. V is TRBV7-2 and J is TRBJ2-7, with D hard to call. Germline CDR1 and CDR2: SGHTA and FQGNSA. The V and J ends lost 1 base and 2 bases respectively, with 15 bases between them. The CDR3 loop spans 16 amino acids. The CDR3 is CASSLDPPRRTYEQYF. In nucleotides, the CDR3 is TGTGCCAGCAGCTTAGACCCTCCCAGGCGGACCTACGAGCAGTACTTC. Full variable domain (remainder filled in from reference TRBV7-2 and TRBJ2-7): GAGVSQSPSNKVTEKGKDVELRCDPISGHTALYWYRQSLGQGLEFLIYFQGNSAPDKSGLPSDRFSAERTGGSVSTLTIQRTQQEDSAVYLCASSLDPPRRTYEQYFGPGTRLTVT.